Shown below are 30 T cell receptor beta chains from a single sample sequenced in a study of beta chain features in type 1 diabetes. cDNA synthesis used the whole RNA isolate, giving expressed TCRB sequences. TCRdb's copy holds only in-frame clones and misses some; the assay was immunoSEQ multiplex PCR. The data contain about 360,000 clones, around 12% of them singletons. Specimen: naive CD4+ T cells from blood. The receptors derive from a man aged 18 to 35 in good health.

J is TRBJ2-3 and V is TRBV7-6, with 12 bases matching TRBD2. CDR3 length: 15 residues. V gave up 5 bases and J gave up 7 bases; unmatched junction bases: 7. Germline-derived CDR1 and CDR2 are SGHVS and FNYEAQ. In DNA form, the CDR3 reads TGTGCCAGCAGCCCTAGCGGGGGGGCTTTAAATACGCAGTATTTT. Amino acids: CASSPSGGALNTQYF.

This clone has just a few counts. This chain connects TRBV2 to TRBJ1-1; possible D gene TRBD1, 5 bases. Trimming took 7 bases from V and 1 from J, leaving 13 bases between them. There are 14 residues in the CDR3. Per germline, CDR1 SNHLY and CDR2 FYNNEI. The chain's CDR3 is CASNIRVGNTEAFF. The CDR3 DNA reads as TGTGCCAGCAACATCAGGGTCGGGAACACTGAAGCTTTCTTT.

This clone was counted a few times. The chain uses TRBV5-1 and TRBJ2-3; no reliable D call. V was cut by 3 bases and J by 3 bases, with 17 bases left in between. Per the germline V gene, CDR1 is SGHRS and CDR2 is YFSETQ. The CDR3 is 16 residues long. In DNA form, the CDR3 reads TGCGCCAGCAGCTACTACGCGAGACCCGGGACAGATACGCAGTATTTT. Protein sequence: CASSYYARPGTDTQYF.

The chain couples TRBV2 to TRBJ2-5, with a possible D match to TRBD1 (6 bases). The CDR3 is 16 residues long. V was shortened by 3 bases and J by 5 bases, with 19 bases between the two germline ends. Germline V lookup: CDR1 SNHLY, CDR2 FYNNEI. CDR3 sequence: CASSDPGTGWRETQYF. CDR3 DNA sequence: TGTGCCAGCAGTGACCCGGGAACAGGGTGGAGGGAGACCCAGTACTTC.

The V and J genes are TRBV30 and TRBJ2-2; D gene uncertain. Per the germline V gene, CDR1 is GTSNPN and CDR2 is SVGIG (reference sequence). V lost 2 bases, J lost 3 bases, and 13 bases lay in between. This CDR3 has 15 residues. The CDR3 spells CAWSLAGTHTGELFF. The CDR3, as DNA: TGTGCCTGGAGTCTTGCAGGAACGCACACCGGGGAGCTGTTTTTT.

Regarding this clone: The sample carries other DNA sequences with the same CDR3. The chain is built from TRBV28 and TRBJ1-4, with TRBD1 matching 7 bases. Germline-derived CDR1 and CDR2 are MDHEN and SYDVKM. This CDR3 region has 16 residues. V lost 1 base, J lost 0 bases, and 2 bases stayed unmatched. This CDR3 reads CASSLLGQATNEKLFF. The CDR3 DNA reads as TGTGCCAGCAGTTTATTAGGACAGGCAACTAATGAAAAACTGTTTTTT.

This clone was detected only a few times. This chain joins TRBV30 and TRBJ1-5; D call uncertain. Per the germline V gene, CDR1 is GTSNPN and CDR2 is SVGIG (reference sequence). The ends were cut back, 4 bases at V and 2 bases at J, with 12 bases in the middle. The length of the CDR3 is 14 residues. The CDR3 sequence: CAWTQTSRNQPQHF. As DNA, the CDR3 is TGTGCCTGGACCCAAACGAGCCGCAATCAGCCCCAGCATTTT.

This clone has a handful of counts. The CDR3 here is CASSQELVAYEQYF. CDR3 nucleotides: TGTGCCAGCAGCCAAGAACTAGTGGCCTACGAGCAGTACTTC. J is TRBJ2-7 and V is TRBV4-2; the D gene is possibly TRBD2 (5 bases). The CDR3 contains 14 residues. The germline V and J ends were trimmed by 0 bases and 2 bases, with 8 bases remaining between them. CDR1 and CDR2 from the germline V gene are LGHNA and YNFKEQ.

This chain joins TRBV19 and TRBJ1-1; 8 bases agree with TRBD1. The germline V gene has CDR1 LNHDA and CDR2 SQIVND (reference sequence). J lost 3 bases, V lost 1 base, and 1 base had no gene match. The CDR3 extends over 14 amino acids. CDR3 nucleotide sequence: TGTGCCAGTAGTATAGGACAGGGGTACACTGAAGCTTTCTTT. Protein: CASSIGQGYTEAFF. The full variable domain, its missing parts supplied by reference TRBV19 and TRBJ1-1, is DGGITQSPKYLFRKEGQNVTLSCEQNLNHDAMYWYRQDPGQGLRLIYYSQIVNDFQKGDIAEGYSVSREKKESFPLTVTSAQKNPTAFYLCASSIGQGYTEAFFGQGTRLTVV.

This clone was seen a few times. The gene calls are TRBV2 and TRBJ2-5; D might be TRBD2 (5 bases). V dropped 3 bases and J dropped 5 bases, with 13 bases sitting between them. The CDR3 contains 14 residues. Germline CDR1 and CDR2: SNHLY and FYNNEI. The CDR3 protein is CASSDRGLGETQYF. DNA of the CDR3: TGTGCCAGCAGTGACCGGGGTCTGGGGGAGACCCAGTACTTC.

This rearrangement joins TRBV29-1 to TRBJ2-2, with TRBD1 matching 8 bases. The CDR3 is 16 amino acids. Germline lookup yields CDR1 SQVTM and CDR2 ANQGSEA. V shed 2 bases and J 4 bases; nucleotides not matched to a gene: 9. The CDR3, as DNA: TGCAGCGTTGAATCGGCAGGGGGCTTGGGCACCGGGGAGCTGTTTTTT. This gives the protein CSVESAGGLGTGELFF.

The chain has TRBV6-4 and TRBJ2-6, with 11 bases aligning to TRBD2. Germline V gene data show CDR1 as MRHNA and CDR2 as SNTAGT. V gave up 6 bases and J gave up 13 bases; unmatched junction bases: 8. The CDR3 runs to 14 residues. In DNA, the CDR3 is TGTGCCAGCAGCAGAACTAGCGGGAGCTCGGTCCTGACTTTC. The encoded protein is CASSRTSGSSVLTF.

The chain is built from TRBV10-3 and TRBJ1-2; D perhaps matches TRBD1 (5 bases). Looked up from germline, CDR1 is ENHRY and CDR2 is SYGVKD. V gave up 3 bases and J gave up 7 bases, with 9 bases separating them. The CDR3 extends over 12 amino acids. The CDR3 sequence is CAISDGRGGYTF. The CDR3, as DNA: TGTGCCATCAGTGATGGGAGGGGTGGCTACACCTTC.

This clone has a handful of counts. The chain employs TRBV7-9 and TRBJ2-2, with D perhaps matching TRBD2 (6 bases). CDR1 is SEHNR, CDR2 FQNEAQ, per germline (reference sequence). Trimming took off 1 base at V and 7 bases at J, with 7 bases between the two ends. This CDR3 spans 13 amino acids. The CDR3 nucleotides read TGTGCCAGCAGCTTAGAGGGACTCGGGGAGCTGTTTTTT. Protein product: CASSLEGLGELFF.

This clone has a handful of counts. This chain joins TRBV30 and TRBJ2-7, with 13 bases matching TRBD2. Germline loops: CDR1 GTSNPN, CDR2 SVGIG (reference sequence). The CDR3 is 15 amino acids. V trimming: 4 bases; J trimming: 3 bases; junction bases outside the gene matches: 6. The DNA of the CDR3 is TGTGCCTGGACCAGACTAGCGGGAGGTATCTACGAGCAGTACTTC. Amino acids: CAWTRLAGGIYEQYF.

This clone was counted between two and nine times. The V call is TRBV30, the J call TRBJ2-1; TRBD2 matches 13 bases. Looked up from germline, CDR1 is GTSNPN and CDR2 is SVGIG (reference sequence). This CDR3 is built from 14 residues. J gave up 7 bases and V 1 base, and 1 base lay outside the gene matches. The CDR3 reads CAWSETSGGNEQFF. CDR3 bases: TGTGCCTGGAGTGAGACTAGCGGGGGGAATGAGCAGTTCTTC.

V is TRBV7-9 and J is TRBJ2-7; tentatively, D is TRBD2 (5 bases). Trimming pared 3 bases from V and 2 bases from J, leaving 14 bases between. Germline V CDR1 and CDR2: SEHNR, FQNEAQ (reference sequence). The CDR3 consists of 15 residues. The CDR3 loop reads CASSFGLIPAYEQYF. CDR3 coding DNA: TGTGCCAGCAGCTTCGGACTCATTCCCGCCTACGAGCAGTACTTC.

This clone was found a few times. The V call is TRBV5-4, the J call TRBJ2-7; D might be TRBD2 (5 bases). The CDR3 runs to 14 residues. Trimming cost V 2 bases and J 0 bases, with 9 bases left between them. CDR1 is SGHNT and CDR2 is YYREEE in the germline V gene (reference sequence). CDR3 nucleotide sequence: TGTGCCAGCAGCTTCTCGGGGAACTCCTACGAGCAGTACTTC. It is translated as CASSFSGNSYEQYF.

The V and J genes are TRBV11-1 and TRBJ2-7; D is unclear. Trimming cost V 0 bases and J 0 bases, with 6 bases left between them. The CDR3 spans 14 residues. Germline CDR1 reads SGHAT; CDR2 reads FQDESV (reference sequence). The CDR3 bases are TGTGCCAGCAGCTTAGCCCTGTACTCCTACGAGCAGTACTTC. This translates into CASSLALYSYEQYF.

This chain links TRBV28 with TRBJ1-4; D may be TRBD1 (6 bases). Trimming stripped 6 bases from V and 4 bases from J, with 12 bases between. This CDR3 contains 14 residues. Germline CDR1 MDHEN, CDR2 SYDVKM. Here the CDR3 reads CASSSGQLNEKLFF. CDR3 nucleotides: TGTGCCAGCAGCTCTGGACAGCTTAATGAAAAACTGTTTTTT.

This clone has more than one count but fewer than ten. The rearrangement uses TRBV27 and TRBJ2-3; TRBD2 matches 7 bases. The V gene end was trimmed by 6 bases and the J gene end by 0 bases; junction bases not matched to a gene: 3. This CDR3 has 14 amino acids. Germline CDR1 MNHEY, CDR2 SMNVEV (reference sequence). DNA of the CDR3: TGTGCCAGCAGCCTAGCGGTGAGCACAGATACGCAGTATTTT. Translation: CASSLAVSTDTQYF.

As DNA, the CDR3 is TGTGCCAGCAGCCCTGGGCGGGATCGAGTGAACACTGAAGCTTTCTTT. Translated, it gives CASSPGRDRVNTEAFF. The V gene is TRBV5-4, the J gene TRBJ1-1; D is ambiguous. Germline CDR1 SGHNT, CDR2 YYREEE (reference sequence). Trimming stripped 4 bases from V and 0 bases from J, with 16 bases between. The CDR3 runs 16 residues.

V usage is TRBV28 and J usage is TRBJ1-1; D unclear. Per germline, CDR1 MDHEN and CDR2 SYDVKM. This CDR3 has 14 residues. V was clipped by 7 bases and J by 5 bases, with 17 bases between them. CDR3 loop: CASNLLGVRTEAFF. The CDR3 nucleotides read TGTGCCAGCAACCTGTTGGGCGTTAGGACTGAAGCTTTCTTT. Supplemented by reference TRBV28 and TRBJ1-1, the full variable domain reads DVKVTQSSRYLVKRTGEKVFLECVQDMDHENMFWYRQDPGLGLRLIYFSYDVKMKEKGDIPEGYSVSREKKERFSLILESASTNQTSMYLCASNLLGVRTEAFFGQGTRLTVV.

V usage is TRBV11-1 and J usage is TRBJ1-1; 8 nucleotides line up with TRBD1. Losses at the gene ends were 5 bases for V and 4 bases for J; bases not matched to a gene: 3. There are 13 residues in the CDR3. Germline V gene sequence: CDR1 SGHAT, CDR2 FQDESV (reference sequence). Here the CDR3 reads CASSRDRGTEAFF. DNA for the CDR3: TGTGCCAGCAGCCGAGACAGGGGCACTGAAGCTTTCTTT.

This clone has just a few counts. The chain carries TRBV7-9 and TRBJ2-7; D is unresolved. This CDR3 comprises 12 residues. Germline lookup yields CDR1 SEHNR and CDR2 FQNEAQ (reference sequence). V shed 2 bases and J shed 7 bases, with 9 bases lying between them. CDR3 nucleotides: TGTGCCAGCAGCTTATCGTCGTTGGAGCAGTACTTC. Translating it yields CASSLSSLEQYF.

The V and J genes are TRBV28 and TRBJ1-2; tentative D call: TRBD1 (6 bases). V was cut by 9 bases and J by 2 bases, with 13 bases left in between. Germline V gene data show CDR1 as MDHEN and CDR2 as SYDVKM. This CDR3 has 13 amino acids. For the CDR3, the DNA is TGTGCCAGTTCCTCAGACAGGAACTATGGCTACACCTTC. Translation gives CASSSDRNYGYTF.

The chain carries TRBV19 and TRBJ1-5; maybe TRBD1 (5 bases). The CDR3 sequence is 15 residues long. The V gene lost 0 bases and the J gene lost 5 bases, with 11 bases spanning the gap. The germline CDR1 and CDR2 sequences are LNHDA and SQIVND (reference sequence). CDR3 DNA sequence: TGTGCCAGTAGTATAGACGGAAGGGGTGATCAGCCCCAGCATTTT. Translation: CASSIDGRGDQPQHF.

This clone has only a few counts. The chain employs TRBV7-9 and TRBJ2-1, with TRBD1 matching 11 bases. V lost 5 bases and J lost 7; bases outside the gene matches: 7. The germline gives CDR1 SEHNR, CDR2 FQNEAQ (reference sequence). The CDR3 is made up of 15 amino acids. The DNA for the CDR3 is TGTGCCAGCAGCAGTTCCGGGACAGGGGGGAATGAGCAGTTCTTC. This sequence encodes CASSSSGTGGNEQFF.

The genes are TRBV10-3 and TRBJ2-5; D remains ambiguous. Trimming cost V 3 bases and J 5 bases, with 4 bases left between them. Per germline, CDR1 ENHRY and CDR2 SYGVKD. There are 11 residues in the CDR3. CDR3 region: CAISDGETQYF. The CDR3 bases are TGTGCCATCAGTGACGGTGAGACCCAGTACTTC.

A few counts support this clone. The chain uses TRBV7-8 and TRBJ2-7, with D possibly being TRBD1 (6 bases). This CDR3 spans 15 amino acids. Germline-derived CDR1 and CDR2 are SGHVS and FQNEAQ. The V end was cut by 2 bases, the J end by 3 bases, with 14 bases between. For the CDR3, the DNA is TGTGCCAGCAGCTTAAGCAACAGGGTTGACTACGAGCAGTACTTC. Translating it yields CASSLSNRVDYEQYF.